This T cell receptor beta chain was sequenced for a study of blood T cell repertoires in COVID-19. Study in general: Collection of acute and convalescent COVID-19 samples took place in the United States, Italy and Spain. Sources were T cells, B-cell-depleted T cells, or PBMCs; the material itself was cDNA or gDNA.

Germline lookup yields CDR1 KGHSH and CDR2 LQKENI. The CDR3 has 15 residues. Trimming took 3 bases from V and 4 from J, leaving 15 bases between them. Generated by immunoSEQ multiplex PCR, the TCRdb table keeps only in-frame clones and is missing some. This sample has about 170,000 clones, with about 85% found just once. Sequencing input: peripheral blood. The receptor was isolated from a man older than 75 with COVID-19, enrolled during active disease. V usage is TRBV18 and J usage is TRBJ1-1; TRBD1 might be the D (5 bases). DNA of the CDR3: TGTGCCAGCTCACCCTGGTCCGGCGGGGGCACTGAAGCTTTCTTT. Translating gives CASSPWSGGGTEAFF.